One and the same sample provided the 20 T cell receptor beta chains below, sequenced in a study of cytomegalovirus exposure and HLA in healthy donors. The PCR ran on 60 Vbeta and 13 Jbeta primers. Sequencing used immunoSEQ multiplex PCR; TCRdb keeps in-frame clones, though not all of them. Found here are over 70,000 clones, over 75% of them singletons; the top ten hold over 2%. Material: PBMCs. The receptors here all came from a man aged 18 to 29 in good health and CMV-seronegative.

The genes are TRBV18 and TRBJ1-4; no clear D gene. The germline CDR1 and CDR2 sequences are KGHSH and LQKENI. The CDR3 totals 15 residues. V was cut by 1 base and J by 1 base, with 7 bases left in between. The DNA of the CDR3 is TGTGCCAGCTCACCACACCCGGGAACTAATGAAAAACTGTTTTTT. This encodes CASSPHPGTNEKLFF. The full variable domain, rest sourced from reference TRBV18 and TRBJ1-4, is NAGVMQNPRHLVRRRGQEARLRCSPMKGHSHVYWYRQLPEEGLKFMVYLQKENIIDESGMPKERFSAEFPKEGPSILRIQQVVRGDSAAYFCASSPHPGTNEKLFFGSGTQLSVL.

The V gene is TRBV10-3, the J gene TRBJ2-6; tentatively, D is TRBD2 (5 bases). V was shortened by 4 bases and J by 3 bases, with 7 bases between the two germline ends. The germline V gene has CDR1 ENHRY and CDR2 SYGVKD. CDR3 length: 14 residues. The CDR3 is CAISGEYGANVLTF. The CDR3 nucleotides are TGTGCCATCAGTGGGGAGTATGGGGCCAACGTCCTGACTTTC.

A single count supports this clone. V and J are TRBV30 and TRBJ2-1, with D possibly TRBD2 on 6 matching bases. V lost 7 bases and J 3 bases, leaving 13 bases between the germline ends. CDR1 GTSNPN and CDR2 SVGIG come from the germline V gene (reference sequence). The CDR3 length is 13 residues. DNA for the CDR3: TGTGCCTCCCCGGGGGACCACTACAATGAGCAGTTCTTC. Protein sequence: CASPGDHYNEQFF.

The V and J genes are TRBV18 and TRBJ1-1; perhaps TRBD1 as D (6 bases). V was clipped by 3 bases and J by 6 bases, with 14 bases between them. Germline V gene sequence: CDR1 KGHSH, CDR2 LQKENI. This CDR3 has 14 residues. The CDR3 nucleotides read TGTGCCAGCTCACCTGGACCCTGGGGGCCTGAAGCTTTCTTT. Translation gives CASSPGPWGPEAFF.

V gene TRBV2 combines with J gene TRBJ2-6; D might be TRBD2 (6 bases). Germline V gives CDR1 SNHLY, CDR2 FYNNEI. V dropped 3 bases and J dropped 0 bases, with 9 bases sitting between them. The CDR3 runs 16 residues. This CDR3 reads CASSEEGPSGANVLTF. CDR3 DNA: TGTGCCAGCAGTGAGGAGGGGCCCTCTGGGGCCAACGTCCTGACTTTC.

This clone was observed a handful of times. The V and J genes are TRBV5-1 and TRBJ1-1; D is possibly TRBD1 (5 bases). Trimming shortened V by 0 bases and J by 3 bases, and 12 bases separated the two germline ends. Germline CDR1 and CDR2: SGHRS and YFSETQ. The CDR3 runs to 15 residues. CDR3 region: CASSLVGRADTEAFF. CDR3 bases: TGCGCCAGCAGCTTGGTGGGCAGGGCGGACACTGAAGCTTTCTTT.

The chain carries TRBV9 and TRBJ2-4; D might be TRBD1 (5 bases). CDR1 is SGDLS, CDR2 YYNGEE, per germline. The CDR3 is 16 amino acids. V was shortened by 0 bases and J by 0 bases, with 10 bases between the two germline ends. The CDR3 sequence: CASSVGQGIAKNIQYF. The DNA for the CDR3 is TGTGCCAGCAGCGTAGGGCAGGGTATAGCCAAAAACATTCAGTACTTC. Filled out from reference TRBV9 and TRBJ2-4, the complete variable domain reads DSGVTQTPKHLITATGQRVTLRCSPRSGDLSVYWYQQSLDQGLQFLIQYYNGEERAKGNILERFSAQQFPDLHSELNLSSLELGDSALYFCASSVGQGIAKNIQYFGAGTRLSVL.

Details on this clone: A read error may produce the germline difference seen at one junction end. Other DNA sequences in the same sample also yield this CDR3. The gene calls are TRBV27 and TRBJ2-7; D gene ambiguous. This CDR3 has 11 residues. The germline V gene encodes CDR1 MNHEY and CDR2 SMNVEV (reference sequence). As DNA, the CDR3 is TGTGCCAGTAGTTCGGGCTACGAGCAGTACTTC. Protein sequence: CASSSGYEQYF.

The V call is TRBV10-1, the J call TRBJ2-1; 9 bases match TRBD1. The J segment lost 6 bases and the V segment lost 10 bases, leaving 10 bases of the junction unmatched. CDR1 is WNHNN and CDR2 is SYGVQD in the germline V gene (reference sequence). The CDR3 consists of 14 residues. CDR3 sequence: CATSTGTGINEQFF. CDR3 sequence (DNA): TGCGCCACTTCGACCGGGACAGGGATCAATGAGCAGTTCTTC.

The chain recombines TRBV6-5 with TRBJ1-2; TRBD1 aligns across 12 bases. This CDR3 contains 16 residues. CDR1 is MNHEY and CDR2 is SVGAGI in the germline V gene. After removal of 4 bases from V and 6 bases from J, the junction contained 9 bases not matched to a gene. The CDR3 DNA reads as TGTGCCAGCAGTTCCCTTCCGGGACAGGGGGCAGATGGCTACACCTTC. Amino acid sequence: CASSSLPGQGADGYTF.

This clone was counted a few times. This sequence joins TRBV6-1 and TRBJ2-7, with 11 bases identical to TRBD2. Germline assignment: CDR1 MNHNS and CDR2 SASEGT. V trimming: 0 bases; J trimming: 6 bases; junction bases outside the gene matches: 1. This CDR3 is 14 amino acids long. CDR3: CASSEASGGAEQYF. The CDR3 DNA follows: TGTGCCAGCAGTGAAGCTAGCGGGGGGGCCGAGCAGTACTTC.

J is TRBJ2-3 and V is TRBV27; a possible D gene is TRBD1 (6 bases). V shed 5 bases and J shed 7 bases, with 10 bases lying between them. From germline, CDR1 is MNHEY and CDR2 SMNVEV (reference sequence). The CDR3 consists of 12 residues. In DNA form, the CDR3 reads TGTGCCAGCAGTCCAAGGGGGTATACGCAGTATTTT. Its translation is CASSPRGYTQYF.

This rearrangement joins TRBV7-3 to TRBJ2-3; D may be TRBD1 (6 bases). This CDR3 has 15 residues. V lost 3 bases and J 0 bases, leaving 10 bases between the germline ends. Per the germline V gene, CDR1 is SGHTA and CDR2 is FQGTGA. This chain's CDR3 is CASSLRQASTDTQYF. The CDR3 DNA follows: TGTGCCAGCAGCTTGAGACAGGCCAGCACAGATACGCAGTATTTT.

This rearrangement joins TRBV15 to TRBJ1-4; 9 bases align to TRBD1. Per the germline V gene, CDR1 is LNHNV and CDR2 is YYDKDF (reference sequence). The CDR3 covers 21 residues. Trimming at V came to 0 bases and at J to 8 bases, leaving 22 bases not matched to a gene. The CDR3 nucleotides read TGTGCCACCAGCAGAGAGAAGTCAGGGACAGGGAGGGTTATCATCAAGGAAAAACTGTTTTTT. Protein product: CATSREKSGTGRVIIKEKLFF. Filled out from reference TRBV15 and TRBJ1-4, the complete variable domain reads DAMVIQNPRYQVTQFGKPVTLSCSQTLNHNVMYWYQQKSSQAPKLLFHYYDKDFNNEADTPDNFQSRRPNTSFCFLDIRSPGLGDTAMYLCATSREKSGTGRVIIKEKLFFGSGTQLSVL.

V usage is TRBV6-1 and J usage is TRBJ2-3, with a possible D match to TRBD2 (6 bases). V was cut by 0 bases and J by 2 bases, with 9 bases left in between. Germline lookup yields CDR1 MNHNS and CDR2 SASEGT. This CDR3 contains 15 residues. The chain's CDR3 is CASSEAGGPTDTQYF. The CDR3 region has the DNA TGTGCCAGCAGTGAAGCGGGGGGACCCACAGATACGCAGTATTTT.

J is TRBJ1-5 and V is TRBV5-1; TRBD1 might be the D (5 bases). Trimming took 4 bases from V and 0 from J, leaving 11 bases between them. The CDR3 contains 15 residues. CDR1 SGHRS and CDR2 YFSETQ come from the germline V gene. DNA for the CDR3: TGCGCCAGCAGCCTGGGACTGTATAGCAATCAGCCCCAGCATTTT. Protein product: CASSLGLYSNQPQHF.

DNA for the CDR3: TGTGCCAGCTCACCACCGGGGACAGACCCTGTACACGGCTACACCTTC. Amino acids: CASSPPGTDPVHGYTF. The rearrangement links TRBV18 to TRBJ1-2, with 7 bases that match TRBD1. CDR1 and CDR2 (germline): KGHSH, LQKENI. The CDR3 totals 16 residues. The junction had 12 bases not matched to a gene; V was cut back by 0 bases and J by 8 bases.

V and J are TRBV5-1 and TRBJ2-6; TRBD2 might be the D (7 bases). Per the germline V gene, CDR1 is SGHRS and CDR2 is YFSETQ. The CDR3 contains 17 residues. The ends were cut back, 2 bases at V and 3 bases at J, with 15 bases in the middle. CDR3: CASSLIAGEGGANVLTF. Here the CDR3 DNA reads TGCGCCAGCAGCTTAATAGCAGGGGAGGGTGGGGCCAACGTCCTGACTTTC.

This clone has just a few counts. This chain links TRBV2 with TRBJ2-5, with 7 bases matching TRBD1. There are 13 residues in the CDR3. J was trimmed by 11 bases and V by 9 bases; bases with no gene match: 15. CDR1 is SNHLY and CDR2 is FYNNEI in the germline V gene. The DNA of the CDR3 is TGTGCCAGGAGTCCCGGGGCGAGGGGGCTTCAGTACTTC. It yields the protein CARSPGARGLQYF.

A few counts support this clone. The CDR3 DNA sequence: TGTGCCAGCAGCCAAGCTATAGTTAGCGGGGGGCCGTTCTCCTACGAGCAGTACTTC. This sequence encodes CASSQAIVSGGPFSYEQYF. The chain is built from TRBV4-2 and TRBJ2-7; 10 positions agree with TRBD2. V shed 1 base and J 0 bases; nucleotides not matched to a gene: 12. The CDR3 extends over 19 amino acids. CDR1 and CDR2 from the germline V gene are LGHNA and YNFKEQ.